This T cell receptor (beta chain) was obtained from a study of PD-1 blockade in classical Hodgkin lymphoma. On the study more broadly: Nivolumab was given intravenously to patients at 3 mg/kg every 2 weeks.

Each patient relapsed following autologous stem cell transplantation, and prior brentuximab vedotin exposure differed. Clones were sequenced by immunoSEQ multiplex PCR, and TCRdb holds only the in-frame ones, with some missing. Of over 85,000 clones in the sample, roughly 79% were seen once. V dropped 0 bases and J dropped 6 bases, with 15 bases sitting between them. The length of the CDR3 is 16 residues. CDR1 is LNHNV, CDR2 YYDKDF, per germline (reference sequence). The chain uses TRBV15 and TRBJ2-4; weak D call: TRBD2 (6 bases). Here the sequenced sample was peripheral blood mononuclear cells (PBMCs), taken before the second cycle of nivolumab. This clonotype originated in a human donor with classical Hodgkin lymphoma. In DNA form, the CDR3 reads TGTGCCACCAGCAGAGATCCTGGGGGGACTGGAAACATTCAGTACTTC. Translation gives CATSRDPGGTGNIQYF.